These 32 T cell receptor beta chains were all obtained from the same sample, sequenced in a study of control samples from healthy donors and cancer patients (dated by TCRdb to the early 2020s). The library was made by the immunoSEQ multiplex PCR assay. In TCRdb, the immuneACCESS table is reduced to in-frame sequences with V and J assigned. These tables do not hold every clone; where another copy was compared, an unresolved V gene accounts for under half, and the others remain unexplained. This sample comprises 150,000 to 200,000 clones, approximately 96% of them detected only once. In total, the top ten clones hold approximately 0.97% of the sample. Sequencing was carried out using blood. All receptors derive from a young woman in good health.

The rearrangement uses TRBV4-1 and TRBJ1-4; no reliable D call. The CDR3 contains 14 residues. The V and J ends lost 4 bases and 4 bases respectively, with 10 bases between them. The V gene's germline CDR1 is MGHRA and CDR2 YSYEKL. The CDR3 DNA reads as TGCGCCAGCAGCCTTACGGTAGTTAATGAAAAACTGTTTTTT. This sequence encodes CASSLTVVNEKLFF.

This chain links TRBV19 with TRBJ1-1; tentatively, D is TRBD1 (6 bases). The CDR3 has 13 residues. V dropped 7 bases and J dropped 7 bases, with 16 bases sitting between them. Germline CDR1 LNHDA, CDR2 SQIVND (reference sequence). CDR3 DNA sequence: TGTGCCAGTACATTGCAGGGGAAGGATGAAGCTTTCTTT. This codes for CASTLQGKDEAFF.

V gene TRBV25-1 combines with J gene TRBJ1-1; 7 bases are a match to TRBD1. The CDR3 is 11 amino acids. The trim removed 7 bases at V and 10 bases at J, leaving 6 bases unmatched. In germline, CDR1 is MGHDK, CDR2 SYGVNS. The DNA for the CDR3 is TGTGCCAGCACCTGGGGACAGAGAGCTTTCTTT. Residues: CASTWGQRAFF.

The chain combines TRBV11-2 with TRBJ1-3; D is perhaps TRBD1 (6 bases). Germline V gives CDR1 SGHAT, CDR2 FQNNGV. V was clipped by 5 bases and J by 1 base, with 21 bases between them. CDR3 size: 18 residues. CDR3 DNA: TGTGCCAGCAGCCCAGGGGATCGTATCCGTAGTTCTGGAAACACCATATATTTT. This sequence encodes CASSPGDRIRSSGNTIYF.

The J gene is TRBJ2-1, the V gene TRBV3-1 (or the pseudogene TRBV3-2); perhaps TRBD1 as D (7 bases). Germline V CDR1 and CDR2: LGHDT, YNNKEL (reference sequence). This CDR3 is 14 amino acids long. Between the trimmed V and J ends, which lost 7 bases and 7 bases, there was a span of 17 bases. The CDR3 reads CASTLWQGGNEQFF. CDR3 DNA sequence: TGTGCCAGCACTCTTTGGCAGGGGGGTAATGAGCAGTTCTTC.

The chain recombines TRBV4-2 with TRBJ2-1; 9 bases map to TRBD2. The V segment lost 4 bases and the J segment 8 bases; nucleotides outside the gene matches: 12. The CDR3 loop spans 16 amino acids. The germline CDR1 and CDR2 sequences are LGHNA and YNFKEQ. The CDR3 coding sequence is TGTGCCAGCAGCCGCCCCTTTGGGCTAGCGGGATATGAGCAGTTCTTC. Its protein product is CASSRPFGLAGYEQFF.

The V and J genes are TRBV27 and TRBJ1-1, with unresolved D. V lost 10 bases, J lost 4 bases, and 25 bases lay in between. The length of the CDR3 is 16 residues. The germline V gene encodes CDR1 MNHEY and CDR2 SMNVEV (reference sequence). Here the CDR3 DNA reads TGTGCCATCCCTTCCTTCCGGGAACGGGATGGCACTGAAGCTTTCTTT. This translates into CAIPSFRERDGTEAFF.

The chain carries TRBV7-9 and TRBJ2-1, with TRBD1 matching 10 bases. There are 15 residues in the CDR3. From germline, CDR1 is SEHNR and CDR2 FQNEAQ (reference sequence). With 2 bases clipped from V and 6 bases from J, the junction kept 4 bases outside the gene matches. CDR3 nucleotides: TGTGCCAGCAGCTTACCGCGGACAGGGGGCAATGAGCAGTTCTTC. Translation gives CASSLPRTGGNEQFF. Full variable domain (remainder filled in from reference TRBV7-9 and TRBJ2-1): DTGVSQNPRHKITKRGQNVTFRCDPISEHNRLYWYRQTLGQGPEFLTYFQNEAQLEKSRLLSDRFSAERPKGSFSTLEIQRTEQGDSAMYLCASSLPRTGGNEQFFGPGTRLTVL.

This chain uses TRBV6-5 with TRBJ2-5, with D hard to call. Trimming stripped 10 bases from V and 0 bases from J, with 12 bases between. Germline CDR1 reads MNHEY; CDR2 reads SVGAGI. This CDR3 region has 13 residues. As DNA, the CDR3 is TGTGCCACCAAGGAATGGTACCAAGAGACCCAGTACTTC. It codes for CATKEWYQETQYF.

In DNA form, the CDR3 reads TGTGCCAGCAGTTACACCCAGCCGGGGACAGAGCAGTTCTTC. Protein: CASSYTQPGTEQFF. The chain employs TRBV6-5 and TRBJ2-1, with D possibly matching TRBD1 (6 bases). Trimming left V 2 bases short and J 10 bases short, with 15 bases between. The CDR3 runs 14 residues. From germline, CDR1 is MNHEY and CDR2 SVGAGI.

The V gene is TRBV28, the J gene TRBJ2-1, with 13 nucleotides matching TRBD2. Trimming removed 4 bases from V and 7 bases from J; junction bases left unmatched: 7. There are 16 residues in the CDR3. The germline CDR1 and CDR2 sequences are MDHEN and SYDVKM. This CDR3 reads CASSSRTSGSPNEQFF. CDR3 DNA: TGTGCCAGCAGTTCCCGGACTAGCGGGAGTCCGAATGAGCAGTTCTTC.

The genes are TRBV13 and TRBJ1-3, with D perhaps TRBD1 (5 bases). The V gene lost 5 bases and the J gene lost 4 bases, with 21 bases spanning the gap. The CDR3 extends over 17 amino acids. The V gene's germline CDR1 is PRHDT and CDR2 FYEKMQ (reference sequence). In nucleotides, the CDR3 is TGTGCCAGCAGCCAATCGCACGGGGGGATTTTCGGAAACACCATATATTTT. This codes for CASSQSHGGIFGNTIYF.

The sample holds one count of this clone. V usage is TRBV28 and J usage is TRBJ1-2, with TRBD1 matching over 8 bases. This CDR3 spans 15 amino acids. The trim removed 5 bases at V and 2 bases at J, leaving 7 bases unmatched. Germline CDR1 MDHEN, CDR2 SYDVKM. The CDR3 sequence is CASSDRDRRNYGYTF. The CDR3 bases are TGTGCCAGCAGTGACCGGGACAGGCGGAACTATGGCTACACCTTC.

The J gene is TRBJ2-1, the V gene TRBV7-9; 7 bases map to TRBD1. Germline V gives CDR1 SEHNR, CDR2 FQNEAQ (reference sequence). The length of the CDR3 is 13 residues. Trimming cost V 5 bases and J 7 bases; bases outside gene matches: 5. CDR3 loop: CASSPRGMNEQFF. The DNA of the CDR3 is TGTGCCAGCAGCCCCAGGGGGATGAATGAGCAGTTCTTC.

The chain employs TRBV19 and TRBJ1-2; 7 bases match TRBD1. The germline V gene has CDR1 LNHDA and CDR2 SQIVND (reference sequence). The ends lost 9 bases at V and 4 bases at J; junction bases unmatched: 8. This CDR3 comprises 13 residues. The chain's CDR3 is CASEDRVGYGYTF. The CDR3 bases are TGTGCCAGCGAAGACAGGGTGGGCTATGGCTACACCTTC.

This rearrangement joins TRBV2 to TRBJ2-7; 9 nucleotides line up with TRBD1. Germline assignment: CDR1 SNHLY and CDR2 FYNNEI. The length of the CDR3 is 14 residues. V was clipped by 4 bases and J by 2 bases; unmatched bases: 3. The CDR3 DNA follows: TGTGCCAGCAGTGGGACAGGGGATCCCTACGAGCAGTACTTC. Amino acid sequence: CASSGTGDPYEQYF.

The chain recombines TRBV28 with TRBJ1-2, with TRBD1 identical over 10 bases. The CDR3 runs 16 residues. The germline V gene has CDR1 MDHEN and CDR2 SYDVKM. The V segment lost 5 bases and the J segment 6 bases; nucleotides outside the gene matches: 12. Written as DNA, the CDR3 is TGTGCCAGCAGTACCCGGGACAGGGGAAATATGGATGGCTACACCTTC. It is translated as CASSTRDRGNMDGYTF.

This chain connects TRBV2 to TRBJ1-2, with 9 nucleotides matching TRBD1. V gave up 0 bases and J gave up 5 bases; unmatched junction bases: 7. CDR1 SNHLY and CDR2 FYNNEI come from the germline V gene. CDR3 size: 16 residues. CDR3 nucleotides: TGTGCCAGCAGTGAAGCGAACGCCGGGACAGGGTATGGCTACACCTTC. It is translated as CASSEANAGTGYGYTF.

The chain recombines TRBV21-1 with TRBJ1-4; the table's D call, TRBD1, was not checked against the DNA. TRBV21-1 is designated a pseudogene. The CDR3 is 17 amino acids. For the CDR3, the DNA is TGTGCCAGCAGCAACCGACAATCACAGGGGCTGTTGGAAAAACTGTTTTTT. Amino acid sequence: CASSNRQSQGLLEKLFF.

This CDR3 reads CASSLGGPYEQYF. DNA for the CDR3: TGTGCCAGCAGCTTAGGGGGTCCCTACGAGCAGTACTTC. The chain couples TRBV11-2 to TRBJ2-7; D is uncertain. Germline CDR1 reads SGHAT; CDR2 reads FQNNGV. This CDR3 region has 13 residues. Deletions cut 1 base from V and 2 bases from J, with 6 bases between.

The chain recombines TRBV28 with TRBJ2-7; TRBD1 aligns across 8 bases. The CDR3 covers 14 residues. V shed 4 bases and J 6 bases; nucleotides not matched to a gene: 8. Germline CDR1 reads MDHEN; CDR2 reads SYDVKM. In DNA, the CDR3 is TGTGCCAGCAGTTCTGGACAGGGTTGGGTCGAGCAGTACTTC. It specifies CASSSGQGWVEQYF.

The chain carries TRBV25-1 and TRBJ1-5; D is unresolved. Looked up from germline, CDR1 is MGHDK and CDR2 is SYGVNS. The CDR3 is made up of 14 amino acids. V was pared by 4 bases and J by 1 base, with 8 bases between. The DNA of the CDR3 is TGTGCCAGCAGTGGATATGGCAGCAATCAGCCCCAGCATTTT. This codes for CASSGYGSNQPQHF. Filled out from reference TRBV25-1 and TRBJ1-5, the complete variable domain reads EADIYQTPRYLVIGTGKKITLECSQTMGHDKMYWYQQDPGMELHLIHYSYGVNSTEKGDLSSESTVSRIRTEHFPLTLESARPSHTSQYLCASSGYGSNQPQHFGDGTRLSIL.

This rearrangement joins TRBV11-2 to TRBJ1-2; D gene unclear. V dropped 5 bases and J dropped 5 bases, with 24 bases sitting between them. The CDR3 spans 17 residues. Germline CDR1 SGHAT, CDR2 FQNNGV. The CDR3 here is CASSLMAPGPSTYGYTF. As DNA, the CDR3 is TGTGCCAGCAGCCTGATGGCCCCCGGCCCCTCCACATATGGCTACACCTTC. Complete variable domain (other parts from reference TRBV11-2 and TRBJ1-2): EAGVAQSPRYKIIEKRQSVAFWCNPISGHATLYWYQQILGQGPKLLIQFQNNGVVDDSQLPKDRFSAERLKGVDSTLKIQPAKLEDSAVYLCASSLMAPGPSTYGYTFGSGTRLTVV.

V is TRBV14 and J is TRBJ2-2; 10 bases fit TRBD2. V lost 2 bases and J lost 2; bases outside the gene matches: 14. This CDR3 comprises 20 residues. CDR1 is SGHDN, CDR2 FVKESK, per germline. CDR3 amino acids: CASSQYVWTSGGRNTGELFF. In DNA, the CDR3 is TGTGCCAGCAGCCAATACGTTTGGACTAGCGGCGGTCGTAACACCGGGGAGCTGTTTTTT.

This clone was recorded once. The chain joins TRBV29-1 to TRBJ1-1; no firm D call. Germline assignment: CDR1 SQVTM and CDR2 ANQGSEA. This CDR3 region has 11 residues. V dropped 4 bases and J dropped 3 bases, with 6 bases sitting between them. CDR3: CSVVEDTEAFF. In DNA form, the CDR3 reads TGCAGCGTTGTTGAGGACACTGAAGCTTTCTTT.

The chain couples TRBV19 to TRBJ2-2, with D unclear. The CDR3 is 14 amino acids. V lost 1 base and J lost 1, with 4 bases in between. CDR1 and CDR2 (germline): LNHDA, SQIVND (reference sequence). CDR3 sequence reads: CASSIAENTGELFF. In DNA, the CDR3 is TGTGCCAGTAGTATAGCAGAGAACACCGGGGAGCTGTTTTTT.

The J gene is TRBJ1-2, the V gene TRBV11-2; D is undetermined. The ends were cut back, 5 bases at V and 3 bases at J, with 22 bases in the middle. The CDR3 has 17 residues. The germline gives CDR1 SGHAT, CDR2 FQNNGV. CDR3 loop: CASSKHSVSILDYGYTF. CDR3 in DNA: TGTGCCAGCAGCAAGCACAGCGTCTCAATCCTAGACTATGGCTACACCTTC.

The gene calls are TRBV6-6 and TRBJ1-1; D not certain. Germline V gives CDR1 MNHNY, CDR2 SVGAGI (reference sequence). The CDR3 sequence is 19 residues long. Trimming stripped 5 bases from V and 1 base from J, with 26 bases between. This chain's CDR3 is CASSPWVPRTTHENTEAFF. CDR3 coding DNA: TGTGCCAGCAGTCCCTGGGTCCCCCGCACCACCCACGAGAACACTGAAGCTTTCTTT.

The rearrangement joins TRBV2 to TRBJ1-2; 8 bases map to TRBD1. CDR3 length: 13 residues. Germline V gives CDR1 SNHLY, CDR2 FYNNEI. J was trimmed by 8 bases and V by 4 bases; bases with no gene match: 6. Written as DNA, the CDR3 is TGTGCCAGCAGTGTATGGACAGGGCAGGGCTACACCTTC. This translates into CASSVWTGQGYTF.

This rearrangement joins TRBV4-1 to TRBJ1-5; TRBD1 aligns across 8 bases. The ends lost 0 bases at V and 7 bases at J; junction bases unmatched: 5. The germline gives CDR1 MGHRA, CDR2 YSYEKL. The CDR3 length is 15 residues. The CDR3 DNA follows: TGCGCCAGCAGCCAAGACAGGGGGCTCGGGCAGCCCCAGCATTTT. Its translation: CASSQDRGLGQPQHF.

The chain employs TRBV3-1 (or the pseudogene TRBV3-2) and TRBJ1-1, with D tentatively TRBD1 (5 bases). CDR1 is LGHDT, CDR2 YNNKEL, per germline (reference sequence). CDR3 length: 15 residues. V gave up 4 bases and J gave up 6 bases, with 18 bases separating them. The CDR3 DNA is TGTGCCAGCAGCCCACAACAGGTTAGAAGGGCTGAAGCTTTCTTT. Protein sequence: CASSPQQVRRAEAFF.

V gene TRBV7-9 combines with J gene TRBJ2-5; 11 nucleotides line up with TRBD1. V trimming: 5 bases; J trimming: 5 bases; junction bases outside the gene matches: 10. The CDR3 has 16 residues. Germline CDR1 is SEHNR and CDR2 is FQNEAQ (reference sequence). The DNA for the CDR3 is TGTGCCAGCAGCCTGAACCGGGACAGGGGGAGGGAGACCCAGTACTTC. It is translated as CASSLNRDRGRETQYF.